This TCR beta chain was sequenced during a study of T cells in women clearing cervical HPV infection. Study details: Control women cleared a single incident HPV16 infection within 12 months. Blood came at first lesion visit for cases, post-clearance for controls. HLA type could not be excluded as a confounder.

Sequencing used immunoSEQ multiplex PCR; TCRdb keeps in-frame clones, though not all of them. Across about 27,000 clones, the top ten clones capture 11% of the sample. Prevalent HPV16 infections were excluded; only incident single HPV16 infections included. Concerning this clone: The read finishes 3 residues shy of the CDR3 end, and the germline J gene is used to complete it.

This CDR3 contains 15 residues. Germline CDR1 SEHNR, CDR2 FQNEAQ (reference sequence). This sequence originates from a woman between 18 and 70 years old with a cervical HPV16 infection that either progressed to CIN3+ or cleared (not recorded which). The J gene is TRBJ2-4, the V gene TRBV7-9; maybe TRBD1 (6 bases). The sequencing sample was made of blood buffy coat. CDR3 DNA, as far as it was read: TGTGCCAGCAGCTTAGCTCTACCGGGACACTATGGT. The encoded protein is CASSLALPGHYG. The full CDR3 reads CASSLALPGHYGQYF.